Each of the 16 T cell receptor beta chains below was sequenced from the same sample in a study of Graves' ophthalmopathy and Graves' hyperthyroidism. The authors amplified TCR beta CDR3 regions, and they did so from RNA transcripts for repertoire sequencing. RT-PCR in the first round used HTBI primers; a second-round multiplex PCR followed. A single record per CDR3 protein comes from TCRdb applying MiXCR to the multiplex PCR reads. The table lists 200,000 to 250,000 distinct CDR3 sequences, around 42% of them singletons. Specimen: peripheral blood. All receptors come from an adult man with Graves' ophthalmopathy.

This chain uses TRBV9 with TRBJ1-6; D is ambiguous. CDR1 SGDLS and CDR2 YYNGEE come from the germline V gene. Trimming left V 4 bases short and J 7 bases short, with 15 bases between. The CDR3 extends over 15 amino acids. Here the CDR3 DNA reads TGTGCCAGCAGCTTGTGGTCGATGAAGAATTCACCCCTCCACTTT. Translation gives CASSLWSMKNSPLHF.

As for this clonotype: This may come from a read error, since a much larger clone is one base off. The rearrangement links TRBV9 to TRBJ1-6; D is unclear. V shed 0 bases and J shed 11 bases, with 9 bases lying between them. The CDR3 runs to 13 residues. Germline V gene sequence: CDR1 SGDLS, CDR2 YYNGEE. Here the CDR3 reads CASSVDDRPPLHF. The DNA of the CDR3 is TGTGCCAGCAGCGTAGATGACCGTCCACCCCTCCACTTT.

This chain connects TRBV25-1 to TRBJ1-4; TRBD1 matches at 7 bases. There are 14 residues in the CDR3. V dropped 3 bases and J dropped 7; count of bases not matched to a gene: 5. Germline CDR1 and CDR2: MGHDK and SYGVNS. This CDR3 is CASSETGRGEKLFF. Here the CDR3 DNA reads TGTGCCAGCAGTGAGACAGGGAGGGGTGAAAAACTGTTTTTT.

This clonotype occurred a few times. This chain joins TRBV7-9 and TRBJ1-5, with 12 nucleotides matching TRBD1. The ends lost 8 bases at V and 6 bases at J; junction bases unmatched: 5. The V gene's germline CDR1 is SEHNR and CDR2 FQNEAQ (reference sequence). The CDR3 runs to 14 residues. CDR3 sequence reads: CASGGQGASQPQHF. CDR3 DNA sequence: TGTGCCAGCGGGGGACAGGGGGCAAGTCAGCCCCAGCATTTT.

The chain carries TRBV6-6 and TRBJ1-5, with 7 bases aligning to TRBD1. The CDR3 extends over 15 amino acids. The germline CDR1 and CDR2 sequences are MNHNY and SVGAGI (reference sequence). After removal of 8 bases from V and 2 bases from J, the junction contained 9 bases not matched to a gene. The CDR3 is CASGNRGFGNQPQHF. CDR3 in DNA: TGTGCCAGCGGAAACAGGGGATTCGGCAATCAGCCCCAGCATTTT.

This clonotype has only a few counts. The chain combines TRBV5-1 with TRBJ2-7; 10 nucleotides line up with TRBD2. V lost 0 bases to trimming and J lost 4 bases; unmatched junction nucleotides: 13. There are 18 residues in the CDR3. The germline CDR1 and CDR2 sequences are SGHRS and YFSETQ. CDR3: CASSLAAFSSGRRYEQYF. CDR3 DNA sequence: TGCGCCAGCAGCTTGGCCGCATTTTCTAGCGGGAGACGGTACGAGCAGTACTTC.

This clonotype was observed a handful of times. The chain uses TRBV20-1 and TRBJ1-3; TRBD1 might be the D (5 bases). The ends were cut back, 2 bases at V and 3 bases at J, with 11 bases in the middle. CDR3 size: 14 residues. From germline, CDR1 is DFQATT and CDR2 SNEGSKA (reference sequence). CDR3 region: CSARPGTDGNTIYF. DNA of the CDR3: TGCAGTGCTAGACCCGGGACGGATGGAAACACCATATATTTT.

The sample holds a few counts of this clonotype. The chain links TRBV19 to TRBJ2-7; 7 bases are shared with TRBD2. CDR3 length equals 16 residues. Germline CDR1 reads LNHDA; CDR2 reads SQIVND (reference sequence). With 5 bases clipped from V and 2 bases from J, the junction kept 12 bases outside the gene matches. CDR3 loop: CASSVLTSVVPYEQYF. CDR3 DNA: TGTGCCAGTAGTGTCTTAACTAGCGTAGTACCCTACGAGCAGTACTTC.

V and J are TRBV12-3 or TRBV12-4 and TRBJ1-6, with D tentatively TRBD1 (6 bases). The germline V and J ends were trimmed by 8 bases and 10 bases, with 21 bases remaining between them. This CDR3 has 15 amino acids. Here the CDR3 reads CASGYSGQGRSPLHF. In nucleotides, the CDR3 is TGTGCCAGCGGTTACTCGGGTCAGGGGAGATCACCCCTCCACTTT.

The genes are TRBV16 and TRBJ1-5; possible D gene TRBD1, 5 bases. Trimming pared 8 bases from V and 1 base from J, leaving 12 bases between. This CDR3 contains 14 residues. Germline V gene sequence: CDR1 KGHSY, CDR2 FQNENV. CDR3 region: CASGFWGSNQPQHF. CDR3 DNA: TGTGCCAGCGGTTTCTGGGGCAGCAATCAGCCCCAGCATTTT.

The chain couples TRBV20-1 to TRBJ1-1; tentative D call: TRBD1 (5 bases). Germline CDR1 DFQATT, CDR2 SNEGSKA (reference sequence). The CDR3 length is 14 residues. Trimming removed 2 bases at V and 0 bases at J, with 10 bases between. The CDR3 DNA reads TGCAGTGCTAGAAGGGACGGTATGAACACTGAAGCTTTCTTT. It codes for CSARRDGMNTEAFF.

Only one count was recorded for this clonotype. The rearrangement joins TRBV7-2 to TRBJ1-6; tentative D call: TRBD1 (6 bases). Germline loops: CDR1 SGHTA, CDR2 FQGNSA. The CDR3 is 16 residues long. With 2 bases removed from V and 7 bases from J, the gap between germline ends came to 15 bases. CDR3 sequence reads: CASSLLQGRDNSPLHF. The CDR3, as DNA: TGTGCCAGCAGCTTATTACAGGGACGCGACAATTCACCCCTCCACTTT.

The gene calls are TRBV19 and TRBJ1-1; D is undetermined. CDR1 LNHDA and CDR2 SQIVND come from the germline V gene (reference sequence). V lost 6 bases and J lost 4, with 18 bases in between. The CDR3 covers 15 residues. The CDR3 region has the DNA TGTGCCAGTAGGTTGACGTTTTCCATGGGCACTGAAGCTTTCTTT. Translating gives CASRLTFSMGTEAFF.

This clonotype was detected a few times. V and J are TRBV7-9 and TRBJ2-7; unclear D gene. The CDR3 spans 15 residues. Trimming left V 5 bases short and J 2 bases short, with 16 bases between. In germline, CDR1 is SEHNR, CDR2 FQNEAQ (reference sequence). As DNA, the CDR3 is TGTGCCAGCAGCCAGGATTCCCCCGCAACCTACGAGCAGTACTTC. It translates to CASSQDSPATYEQYF.

This clonotype has a count of ten or more. J is TRBJ2-6 and V is TRBV7-9; no reliable D call. The CDR3 has 13 amino acids. Germline CDR1 and CDR2: SEHNR and FQNEAQ (reference sequence). Trimming pared 5 bases from V and 0 bases from J, leaving 2 bases between. CDR3 loop: CASSPSGANVLTF. CDR3 in DNA: TGTGCCAGCAGCCCCTCTGGGGCCAACGTCCTGACTTTC.

This rearrangement joins TRBV5-1 to TRBJ1-5; 10 nucleotides match TRBD1. The CDR3 contains 17 residues. V gave up 0 bases and J gave up 3 bases; unmatched junction bases: 6. The germline gives CDR1 SGHRS, CDR2 YFSETQ. For the CDR3, the DNA is TGCGCCAGCAGCTTGGGGGGACAGGGGTTTTCCAATCAGCCCCAGCATTTT. This codes for CASSLGGQGFSNQPQHF.